Presented here are 20 T cell receptor beta chains from one specimen sequenced in a study of blood T cell repertoires in COVID-19. TCRdb keeps only in-frame clones here, not all; method: immunoSEQ multiplex PCR. The sample includes under 300,000 clones, roughly 84% of them seen just once. Sequencing used PBMCs or T cells enriched from blood (not recorded which). The origin of the receptors is a middle-aged man who had recovered from COVID-19.

This chain joins TRBV9 and TRBJ1-4, with unresolved D. CDR3 length: 16 amino acids. V was shortened by 4 bases and J by 0 bases, with 13 bases between the two germline ends. Germline V gene data show CDR1 as SGDLS and CDR2 as YYNGEE. The CDR3 reads CASSPRGDATNEKLFF. As DNA, the CDR3 is TGTGCCAGCAGCCCCCGCGGGGATGCAACTAATGAAAAACTGTTTTTT.

The chain uses TRBV7-8 and TRBJ1-2; 10 positions match TRBD1. CDR1 and CDR2 from the germline V gene are SGHVS and FQNEAQ. The CDR3 totals 14 residues. After removal of 5 bases from V and 2 bases from J, the junction contained 2 bases not matched to a gene. The DNA for the CDR3 is TGTGCCAGCAGCCCGGGACAGGGGAACTATGGCTACACCTTC. Translated: CASSPGQGNYGYTF.

The V gene is TRBV7-3, the J gene TRBJ2-2; 8 positions agree with TRBD2. The CDR3 covers 16 residues. Germline loops: CDR1 SGHTA, CDR2 FQGTGA. Germline trimming cut 5 bases from V and 0 bases from J; bases unmatched to any gene: 5. The CDR3, as DNA: TGTGCCAGCAGCGTCACTAGCGGTTCGAACACCGGGGAGCTGTTTTTT. This sequence encodes CASSVTSGSNTGELFF.

This chain links TRBV29-1 with TRBJ1-2; 8 bases align to TRBD1. The germline V gene encodes CDR1 SQVTM and CDR2 ANQGSEA. After removal of 6 bases from V and 8 bases from J, the junction contained 8 bases not matched to a gene. The CDR3 has 12 residues. As DNA, the CDR3 is TGCAGCGTAGACCCAGGGGGCGACGGCTACACCTTC. Protein sequence: CSVDPGGDGYTF.

This clone was detected only once. This chain links TRBV5-1 with TRBJ2-5; unclear D gene. The CDR3 is 13 amino acids. V lost 0 bases to trimming and J lost 4 bases, with 7 bases between them. CDR1 SGHRS and CDR2 YFSETQ come from the germline V gene. This CDR3 is CASSLAGLETQYF. The CDR3 DNA reads as TGCGCCAGCAGCTTGGCCGGGTTAGAGACCCAGTACTTC.

The CDR3 region has the DNA TGCGCCAGCAGGGGAGCAGGCAGACAAGAGACCCAGTACTTC. Its protein is CASRGAGRQETQYF. The gene calls are TRBV4-1 and TRBJ2-5; D is perhaps TRBD2 (5 bases). Germline V gene lookup returns CDR1 MGHRA and CDR2 YSYEKL. V lost 6 bases and J 2 bases, leaving 13 bases between the germline ends. The CDR3 contains 14 residues.

This clone was seen more than once but under ten times. V is TRBV11-3 and J is TRBJ2-7, with D possibly being TRBD2 (5 bases). CDR1 is SGHNT, CDR2 YENEEA, per germline. The CDR3 is 17 residues long. V was cut by 4 bases and J by 0 bases, with 19 bases left in between. Written as DNA, the CDR3 is TGTGCCAGCAGCTGGTCAGGCGGGCCTCGGGGCTCCTACGAGCAGTACTTC. Amino acids: CASSWSGGPRGSYEQYF.

The genes are TRBV2 and TRBJ2-5; 7 nucleotides align to TRBD1. Germline-derived CDR1 and CDR2 are SNHLY and FYNNEI. Unmatched junction bases numbered 7, after V lost 8 bases and J lost 4 bases. There are 13 residues in the CDR3. CDR3 region: CASSVGGVETQYF. Here the CDR3 DNA reads TGTGCCAGCTCAGTAGGGGGCGTAGAGACCCAGTACTTC.

V is TRBV9 and J is TRBJ2-5; D gene uncertain. V was cut by 1 base and J by 3 bases, with 7 bases left in between. The CDR3 is 13 residues long. Germline CDR1 is SGDLS and CDR2 is YYNGEE. CDR3 residues: CASSVHQEETQYF. The DNA of the CDR3 is TGTGCCAGCAGCGTACACCAGGAAGAGACCCAGTACTTC.

The sample holds a few counts of this clone. The V call is TRBV6-4, the J call TRBJ2-1; 11 bases are a match to TRBD2. Trimming removed 6 bases from V and 6 bases from J; junction bases left unmatched: 7. The CDR3 is made up of 15 amino acids. Looked up from germline, CDR1 is MRHNA and CDR2 is SNTAGT. CDR3 coding DNA: TGTGCCAGCAGCCTACTAGCGGGAGCAGGCAATGAGCAGTTCTTC. It is translated as CASSLLAGAGNEQFF.

V gene TRBV28 combines with J gene TRBJ2-5; D not certain. Germline values: CDR1 MDHEN, CDR2 SYDVKM. V was shortened by 7 bases and J by 2 bases, with 17 bases between the two germline ends. CDR3 length: 15 amino acids. Here the CDR3 reads CASISTLQVQETQYF. CDR3 DNA sequence: TGTGCCAGCATCTCTACCCTTCAGGTACAAGAGACCCAGTACTTC.

There are a few counts of this clone. The chain recombines TRBV11-2 with TRBJ2-7; 7 positions match TRBD2. CDR3 size: 16 residues. V shed 5 bases, J shed 7 bases, and the junction held 17 bases outside the gene matches. Germline V gene data show CDR1 as SGHAT and CDR2 as FQNNGV. The CDR3 region has the DNA TGTGCCAGCAGCCGGGGGGACTTCCGGGACCGTGGGGAGCAGTACTTC. It is translated as CASSRGDFRDRGEQYF. Supplemented by reference TRBV11-2 and TRBJ2-7, the full variable domain reads EAGVAQSPRYKIIEKRQSVAFWCNPISGHATLYWYQQILGQGPKLLIQFQNNGVVDDSQLPKDRFSAERLKGVDSTLKIQPAKLEDSAVYLCASSRGDFRDRGEQYFGPGTRLTVT.

The count of this clone is one. The gene calls are TRBV6-1 and TRBJ2-7; D is uncertain. The V end was cut by 0 bases, the J end by 2 bases, with 11 bases between. CDR3 length equals 15 residues. Germline CDR1 MNHNS, CDR2 SASEGT. CDR3 coding DNA: TGTGCCAGCAGTGAAGCCGGTCAGGCTGCCTACGAGCAGTACTTC. Translation gives CASSEAGQAAYEQYF.

V usage is TRBV19 and J usage is TRBJ1-5, with a weak D call TRBD1 (6 bases). Germline V lookup: CDR1 LNHDA, CDR2 SQIVND (reference sequence). CDR3 length equals 12 residues. CDR3: CAGGGREQPQHF. Written as DNA, the CDR3 is TGTGCTGGCGGGGGGCGTGAACAGCCCCAGCATTTT.

This clone was detected once. CDR3 loop: CASSIVSDTLSSYEQYF. CDR3 nucleotides: TGTGCCAGTAGTATAGTTTCCGACACGTTAAGCTCCTACGAGCAGTACTTC. The V and J genes are TRBV19 and TRBJ2-7; D not certain. This CDR3 is 17 amino acids long. CDR1 LNHDA and CDR2 SQIVND come from the germline V gene (reference sequence). V was clipped by 1 base and J by 0 bases, with 16 bases between them.

The rearrangement uses TRBV7-9 and TRBJ1-4; D is unresolved. CDR1 SEHNR and CDR2 FQNEAQ come from the germline V gene (reference sequence). CDR3 length equals 14 residues. The germline V and J ends were trimmed by 3 bases and 0 bases, with 5 bases remaining between them. CDR3 protein: CASSFRTTNEKLFF. The CDR3 DNA follows: TGTGCCAGCAGCTTCCGTACAACTAATGAAAAACTGTTTTTT.

This chain connects TRBV3-1 (or the pseudogene TRBV3-2) to TRBJ2-2; D possibly corresponds to TRBD1 (5 bases). Trimming took off 6 bases at V and 0 bases at J, with 11 bases between the two ends. CDR3 length equals 15 residues. CDR1 LGHDT and CDR2 YNNKEL come from the germline V gene (reference sequence). The CDR3 reads CASRPRAANTGELFF. Here the CDR3 DNA reads TGTGCCAGCAGGCCCAGGGCGGCGAACACCGGGGAGCTGTTTTTT.

The V call is TRBV7-3, the J call TRBJ2-3; a possible D gene is TRBD1 (7 bases). The CDR3 is 17 residues long. The V end lost 5 bases, the J end lost 2 bases, and 20 bases lay between the germline ends. From germline, CDR1 is SGHTA and CDR2 FQGTGA. In DNA form, the CDR3 reads TGTGCCAGCAGCCCCTCGGGAAGACAGGGACTCACAGATACGCAGTATTTT. This sequence encodes CASSPSGRQGLTDTQYF.

The chain joins TRBV28 to TRBJ2-6; D may be TRBD1 (6 bases). Germline V gene sequence: CDR1 MDHEN, CDR2 SYDVKM. V lost 6 bases and J lost 1, with 16 bases in between. CDR3 length equals 17 residues. The CDR3 DNA reads as TGTGCCAGCAGCTTTCCGGGACACCCATCTGGGGCCAACGTCCTGACTTTC. Its protein is CASSFPGHPSGANVLTF.

This clone was found once. The rearrangement joins TRBV10-3 to TRBJ1-4; D uncertain. Germline V lookup: CDR1 ENHRY, CDR2 SYGVKD. This CDR3 has 15 residues. V gave up 0 bases and J gave up 7 bases, with 12 bases separating them. This chain's CDR3 is CAISESNGLGEKLFF. The CDR3 DNA is TGTGCCATCAGTGAGTCCAATGGACTGGGTGAAAAACTGTTTTTT.